A single sample gave rise to the 24 T cell receptor beta chains below, sequenced in a study of vaccination effects on CD4 cells after COVID-19. In the ViraFEST assay, antigen-specific CD4+ clonotypes were identified by expansion after peptide-pool stimulation. Once cultured for approximately ten days, the cells underwent separation to obtain CD4+ T cells. In the vaccine recipients, nucleocapsid antibodies were negative and there was no prior SARS-CoV-2 infection. Their cognate antigens are unknown. Here immunoSEQ multiplex PCR was the method, and the copy in TCRdb shows in-frame clones only, minus some. The table has about 73,000 clones, more than 60% seen once. This specimen consisted of CD4+ T cells from PBMCs cultured with SARS-CoV-2 spike peptides, obtained before COVID-19 vaccination. The source is a human donor who received a COVID-19 vaccine.

This chain connects TRBV5-1 to TRBJ1-4; D gene unclear. With 2 bases removed from V and 5 bases from J, the gap between germline ends came to 7 bases. CDR3 length equals 13 residues. Germline V gene sequence: CDR1 SGHRS, CDR2 YFSETQ. CDR3 nucleotide sequence: TGCGCCAGCAGCTTTGTGGTCAATGAAAAACTGTTTTTT. As protein: CASSFVVNEKLFF.

The chain recombines TRBV19 with TRBJ2-2; D is unresolved. Trimming left V 10 bases short and J 1 base short, with 13 bases between. This CDR3 contains 14 residues. Per germline, CDR1 LNHDA and CDR2 SQIVND (reference sequence). Here the CDR3 DNA reads TGTGCCACCCCCAAGAACAGGAACACCGGGGAGCTGTTTTTT. Translation gives CATPKNRNTGELFF.

This clone was recorded only once. CDR3 DNA sequence: TGTGCCAGCAGTGAGATGAACACTGAAGCTTTCTTT. Translation: CASSEMNTEAFF. V and J are TRBV6-1 and TRBJ1-1; D is undetermined. The germline gives CDR1 MNHNS, CDR2 SASEGT. Between the trimmed V and J ends, which lost 3 bases and 0 bases, there was a span of 2 bases. The CDR3 loop spans 12 amino acids.

The chain recombines TRBV11-2 with TRBJ1-4, with 8 bases that match TRBD1. V lost 5 bases to trimming and J lost 4 bases; unmatched junction nucleotides: 6. Per germline, CDR1 SGHAT and CDR2 FQNNGV. The CDR3 is 15 amino acids. CDR3 nucleotide sequence: TGTGCCAGCAGCCAAACAACAGGGGGTAATGAAAAACTGTTTTTT. Translating it yields CASSQTTGGNEKLFF.

The chain links TRBV7-3 to TRBJ2-3; D remains unclear. Trimming left V 5 bases short and J 2 bases short, with 11 bases between. CDR3 length: 14 residues. The germline V gene has CDR1 SGHTA and CDR2 FQGTGA. CDR3 protein: CASSPGPSTDTQYF. The CDR3 nucleotides read TGTGCCAGCAGCCCAGGACCATCCACAGATACGCAGTATTTT.

The count of this clone is one. The V gene is TRBV5-4, the J gene TRBJ1-3; TRBD1 matches 10 bases. CDR3 length: 17 residues. V was clipped by 1 base and J by 2 bases; unmatched bases: 6. Germline CDR1 is SGHNT and CDR2 is YYREEE (reference sequence). CDR3 nucleotide sequence: TGTGCCAGCAGCTTGATTAAGACAGGGGGCACTGGAAACACCATATATTTT. This sequence encodes CASSLIKTGGTGNTIYF.

The V gene is TRBV5-1, the J gene TRBJ1-4; 9 positions agree with TRBD1. V was clipped by 6 bases and J by 8 bases; unmatched bases: 11. In germline, CDR1 is SGHRS, CDR2 YFSETQ. This CDR3 spans 15 amino acids. The CDR3 DNA reads as TGCGCCAGCACTCCTACAGGGGGCGCACCGGAAAAACTGTTTTTT. It codes for CASTPTGGAPEKLFF.

J is TRBJ2-5 and V is TRBV18; the D gene is possibly TRBD1 (6 bases). V was clipped by 2 bases and J by 1 base, with 14 bases between them. CDR1 and CDR2 from the germline V gene are KGHSH and LQKENI. The CDR3 contains 16 residues. CDR3 residues: CASSPLSGDGQETQYF. The CDR3 DNA follows: TGTGCCAGCTCACCATTATCAGGGGACGGCCAAGAGACCCAGTACTTC.

The rearrangement uses TRBV24-1 and TRBJ2-1, with 10 bases aligning to TRBD1. V gave up 9 bases and J gave up 9 bases; unmatched junction bases: 7. Germline-derived CDR1 and CDR2 are KGHDR and SFDVKD. The CDR3 is 13 residues long. CDR3 DNA: TGTGCCACCGGGGGACAGGGGCTCGGTGAGCAGTTCTTC. Amino acids: CATGGQGLGEQFF.

The chain is built from TRBV9 and TRBJ2-3; D is unresolved. Germline V gene data show CDR1 as SGDLS and CDR2 as YYNGEE. Trimming removed 0 bases from V and 1 base from J, with 6 bases in between. The CDR3 is 14 amino acids. In DNA, the CDR3 is TGTGCCAGCAGCGTAGATCTCGGCACAGATACGCAGTATTTT. Translated: CASSVDLGTDTQYF.

This chain links TRBV6-5 with TRBJ2-1; D gene uncertain. Germline CDR1 is MNHEY and CDR2 is SVGAGI. V lost 5 bases, J lost 9 bases, and 14 bases lay in between. This CDR3 comprises 13 residues. The CDR3 nucleotides are TGTGCCAGCAGTAAACTCACTTGGGGTGAGCAGTTCTTC. Its translation: CASSKLTWGEQFF.

V gene TRBV30 combines with J gene TRBJ1-2; perhaps TRBD1 as D (6 bases). This CDR3 has 15 amino acids. The V gene lost 2 bases and the J gene lost 4 bases, with 17 bases spanning the gap. Germline-derived CDR1 and CDR2 are GTSNPN and SVGIG (reference sequence). The CDR3 DNA follows: TGTGCCTGGAGTACCGGACAGCCCGGGGGCTATGGCTACACCTTC. It is translated as CAWSTGQPGGYGYTF.

This chain uses TRBV24-1 with TRBJ2-1, with TRBD1 matching over 7 bases. The CDR3 consists of 13 residues. Germline CDR1 is KGHDR and CDR2 is SFDVKD. The V and J ends lost 6 bases and 7 bases, in that order; junction bases with no gene match: 5. The CDR3 here is CATSSLQGNEQFF. CDR3 coding DNA: TGTGCCACCAGTTCCCTACAGGGGAATGAGCAGTTCTTC.

The V call is TRBV6-4, the J call TRBJ2-3, with 9 nucleotides matching TRBD2. Germline trimming cut 2 bases from V and 4 bases from J; bases unmatched to any gene: 7. The germline gives CDR1 MRHNA, CDR2 SNTAGT. CDR3 size: 16 residues. CDR3 nucleotides: TGTGCCAGCAGTGACGATCGGTTAGCGGGGGCAGATACGCAGTATTTT. Its protein product is CASSDDRLAGADTQYF.

The J gene is TRBJ1-3, the V gene TRBV4-1, with D uncertain. The CDR3 sequence is 17 residues long. Trimming stripped 0 bases from V and 0 bases from J, with 12 bases between. The germline V gene has CDR1 MGHRA and CDR2 YSYEKL. The CDR3 DNA reads TGCGCCAGCAGCCAAGATAGGTTCGGCTCCTCTGGAAACACCATATATTTT. This encodes CASSQDRFGSSGNTIYF.

V usage is TRBV18 and J usage is TRBJ1-2; D gene uncertain. The CDR3 runs 13 residues. Germline values: CDR1 KGHSH, CDR2 LQKENI. The V and J ends lost 0 bases and 4 bases respectively, with 6 bases between them. CDR3 region: CASSPPQSYGYTF. CDR3 sequence (DNA): TGTGCCAGCTCACCACCACAGAGCTATGGCTACACCTTC.

This chain joins TRBV6-2 or TRBV6-3 and TRBJ2-1; D perhaps matches TRBD2 (6 bases). V lost 4 bases, J lost 2 bases, and 15 bases lay in between. The germline V gene has CDR1 MNHEY and CDR2 SVGEGT. The CDR3 covers 16 residues. For the CDR3, the DNA is TGTGCCAGCAGTTTGGGGAGGCTTATCACCTACAATGAGCAGTTCTTC. It translates to CASSLGRLITYNEQFF.

This clone was detected only once. This chain's CDR3 is CASSTGGDQPQHF. DNA for the CDR3: TGTGCCAGCAGCACAGGGGGCGACCAGCCCCAGCATTTT. The genes are TRBV6-4 and TRBJ1-5; 9 nucleotides match TRBD1. Germline lookup yields CDR1 MRHNA and CDR2 SNTAGT. V shed 6 bases, J shed 7 bases, and the junction held 4 bases outside the gene matches. The length of the CDR3 is 13 residues.

The chain recombines TRBV18 with TRBJ1-3, with D perhaps matching TRBD1 (5 bases). The CDR3 is made up of 16 amino acids. Germline V gene lookup returns CDR1 KGHSH and CDR2 LQKENI. The V gene lost 3 bases and the J gene lost 0 bases, with 12 bases spanning the gap. Written as DNA, the CDR3 is TGTGCCAGCTCACCCTTGCCGGGGCCCTCTGGAAACACCATATATTTT. It is translated as CASSPLPGPSGNTIYF.

The chain combines TRBV7-8 with TRBJ2-4; 7 bases map to TRBD1. V shed 5 bases, J shed 1 base, and the junction held 26 bases outside the gene matches. From germline, CDR1 is SGHVS and CDR2 FQNEAQ. CDR3 size: 22 residues. The chain's CDR3 is CASSPPPAHRGNPVGAKNIQYF. CDR3 nucleotides: TGTGCCAGCAGCCCACCACCCGCGCACAGGGGAAACCCCGTTGGGGCCAAAAACATTCAGTACTTC. The full variable domain, with the rest looked up from reference TRBV7-8 and TRBJ2-4, is GAGVSQSPRYKVAKRGQDVALRCDPISGHVSLFWYQQALGQGPEFLTYFQNEAQLDKSGLPSDRFFAERPEGSVSTLKIQRTQQEDSAVYLCASSPPPAHRGNPVGAKNIQYFGAGTRLSVL.

The rearrangement uses TRBV19 and TRBJ2-4; 8 bases map to TRBD2. The CDR3 runs to 14 residues. Germline-derived CDR1 and CDR2 are LNHDA and SQIVND (reference sequence). V shed 6 bases, J shed 3 bases, and the junction held 4 bases outside the gene matches. The CDR3 spells CASSLAGGKNIQYF. DNA for the CDR3: TGTGCCAGTAGCCTGGCGGGGGGCAAAAACATTCAGTACTTC.

This clone was seen a single time. The chain is built from TRBV5-1 and TRBJ2-5; D is perhaps TRBD2 (6 bases). The CDR3 runs to 14 residues. Germline CDR1 is SGHRS and CDR2 is YFSETQ. Trimming took off 2 bases at V and 5 bases at J, with 13 bases between the two ends. The CDR3 protein is CASSFGRGEETQYF. CDR3 nucleotides: TGCGCCAGCAGCTTTGGGCGGGGAGAGGAGACCCAGTACTTC.

This chain connects TRBV6-1 to TRBJ2-6, with 7 bases matching TRBD1. Trimming cost V 4 bases and J 2 bases; bases outside gene matches: 5. This CDR3 spans 16 amino acids. Germline assignment: CDR1 MNHNS and CDR2 SASEGT. CDR3 coding DNA: TGTGCCAGCAGTGCGTTAACAGGGGCTGGGGCCAACGTCCTGACTTTC. It codes for CASSALTGAGANVLTF.

The rearrangement uses TRBV27 and TRBJ1-6, with D perhaps matching TRBD1 (6 bases). V was pared by 7 bases and J by 7 bases, with 14 bases between. The V gene's germline CDR1 is MNHEY and CDR2 SMNVEV (reference sequence). The CDR3 length is 14 residues. The CDR3 DNA reads as TGTGCCAGCACTCCCCAGGGGACAAATTCACCCCTCCACTTT. Translation: CASTPQGTNSPLHF.